This T cell receptor (beta chain) was sequenced during a study of blood T cell repertoires in COVID-19 (dated by TCRdb to about 2020). As for the study more broadly: Samples from collaborators originated in the United States, Italy and Spain and spanned both the acute and convalescent phases of COVID-19. The material from the prospective study consisted of cDNA or gDNA derived from T cells, B-cell-depleted T cells, or PBMCs. Deeply sampled blood TCRbeta repertoires from subjects exposed to, actively infected with, or recovered from COVID-19 were included in the dataset. A freely available public database, intended as a resource for researchers studying the immune response to SARS-CoV-2, is where the repertoires were released. The samples were drawn from the first 160 participants of the ongoing ImmuneRACE study and from 1,200 or so subjects provided by 6 global collaborators. A de-identified subject ID, COVID-19 status, age in years and sex were almost always included in the sample metadata. Where HLA class I and class II types were available, the types were taken from metadata supplied by the sample provider, not from assay-based typing.

In the prospective study, participants were about 18 to 95 years old, resided in approximately 22 geographic areas of the United States, and were enrolled through a virtual design. Cohort assignment in the prospective study relied on participant-reported clinical history from a screening survey and a study questionnaire. For ImmuneRACE Cohort 3, a participant was defined as recovered based on two consecutive negative NP/OP PCR tests, clearance by a healthcare professional, or resolution of symptoms. In the prospective study, mobile phlebotomists collected whole blood, serum and a nasopharyngeal or oropharyngeal swab from each participant. Additional blood draws and questionnaires over an approximately 2-month period could optionally be provided by prospective study participants. Blood samples from the prospective study were shipped frozen or at room temperature prior to DNA extraction. The junction shows trimming of 1 base on V and 4 bases on J, plus 11 bases between the germline ends. The germline V gene encodes CDR1 SNHLY and CDR2 FYNNEI. The CDR3 contains 14 residues, cysteine and phenylalanine counted. Just CDR3 DNA is preserved here, 42 bases in frame from base 1.

Points on this clone: Its cognate antigen has yet to be identified. Base-call qualities are not available, and no considerably larger clone is one nucleotide away.

The research as a whole found: How much clinical and demographic metadata was included differed by source and by participant, and the metadata was provided uncurated.

TCRbeta CDR3 regions were amplified from genomic DNA using the immunoSEQ Assay, a bias-controlled multiplex PCR. The study's processing was this. The number of nucleated cells in each sample was estimated from the amplification of reference gene primers within the assay. To quantify the absolute abundance of each unique TCRbeta CDR3 rearrangement, sequence reads were collapsed and filtered. Productive Simpson clonality was computed per sample as the square root of Simpson's diversity index over productive rearrangements. The source is immuneACCESS, and TCRdb retained only in-frame sequences with V and J called. Part of the clones is not carried over; for the studies checked, unresolved V genes explain less than half of this, and the remainder is unexplained. V and J calls and clone size come straight from that table; D and trimming were deduced from the DNA. Within this sample are 350,000 to 450,000 clones, with roughly 90% of them counted one time only. Of the sample, 1.7% is held by the ten largest clones.

The receptor was derived from a woman in her 30s who had recovered from COVID-19. Sequencing input: PBMCs or T cells enriched from blood (not recorded which). This receptor chain uses TRBV2 and TRBJ2-7, and perhaps TRBD1 as D gene, on 5 matching bases. In nucleotides, the sequence is TGTGCCAGCAGTGAAGAAGCAGGGCCGTACGAGCAGTACTTC. Translated, it reads CASSEEAGPYEQYF.